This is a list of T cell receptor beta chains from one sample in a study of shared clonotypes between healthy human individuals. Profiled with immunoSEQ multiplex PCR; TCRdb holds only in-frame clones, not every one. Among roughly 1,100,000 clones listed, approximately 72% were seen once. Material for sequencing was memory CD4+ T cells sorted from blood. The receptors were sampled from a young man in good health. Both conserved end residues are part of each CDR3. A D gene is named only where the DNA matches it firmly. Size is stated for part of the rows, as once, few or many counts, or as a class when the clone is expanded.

cdr3_nt: TGTGCCAGCTCACCAACGGGACAGAATTCACCCCTCCACTTT; cdr3_aa: CASSPTGQNSPLHF; j_call: TRBJ1-6; d_call: TRBD1; v_call: TRBV18; clone_size: -
cdr3_nt: TGTGCCAGCAGTGTGGTTGCCTACAATGAGCAGTTCTTC; cdr3_aa: CASSVVAYNEQFF; j_call: TRBJ2-1; d_call: -; v_call: TRBV27; clone_size: -
cdr3_nt: TGTGCCTGGAGTGTACGGATTAATGAAAAACTGTTTTTT; cdr3_aa: CAWSVRINEKLFF; j_call: TRBJ1-4; d_call: -; v_call: TRBV30; clone_size: -
cdr3_nt: TGTGCCATCAGTGTGGGGATTGGGGATCAGCCCCAGCATTTT; cdr3_aa: CAISVGIGDQPQHF; j_call: TRBJ1-5; d_call: -; v_call: TRBV10-3; clone_size: -
cdr3_nt: TGTGCCAGCAGCAAACGACAGGGAAGGACTGACGCTTTCTTT; cdr3_aa: CASSKRQGRTDAFF; j_call: TRBJ1-1; d_call: TRBD1; v_call: TRBV11-3; clone_size: -
cdr3_nt: TGTGCCAGCAGTGACGGCCAAACGCGTTTGACTAATGAAAAACTGTTTTTT; cdr3_aa: CASSDGQTRLTNEKLFF; j_call: TRBJ1-4; d_call: -; v_call: TRBV2; clone_size: once
cdr3_nt: TGTGCCAGCTCACCGGACAGGGCTGGAAACACCATATATTTT; cdr3_aa: CASSPDRAGNTIYF; j_call: TRBJ1-3; d_call: TRBD1; v_call: TRBV18; clone_size: -
cdr3_nt: TGTGCCAGCAGTGAACGGGCCGTGGGGGGAAGTGAAGCTTTCTTT; cdr3_aa: CASSERAVGGSEAFF; j_call: TRBJ1-1; d_call: -; v_call: TRBV6-1; clone_size: -
cdr3_nt: TGCGCCAGCCGGACAGAGGAGGGCACAGATACGCAGTATTTT; cdr3_aa: CASRTEEGTDTQYF; j_call: TRBJ2-3; d_call: -; v_call: TRBV5-1; clone_size: -
cdr3_nt: TGTGCCAGCAGTCCCGGAGGGGGAGTCACCGGGGAGCTGTTTTTT; cdr3_aa: CASSPGGGVTGELFF; j_call: TRBJ2-2; d_call: -; v_call: TRBV6-6; clone_size: few
cdr3_nt: TGTGCCAGCAGCTTAAGACAGTCTACTAGCACAGATACGCAGTATTTT; cdr3_aa: CASSLRQSTSTDTQYF; j_call: TRBJ2-3; d_call: -; v_call: TRBV7-9; clone_size: -
cdr3_nt: TGTGCCACCAGCAGAGATCTGCAGGGGACTAACGAGCAGTACTTC; cdr3_aa: CATSRDLQGTNEQYF; j_call: TRBJ2-7; d_call: -; v_call: TRBV15; clone_size: -
cdr3_nt: TGCGCCAGCAATCTAGCGGGGGGTAGCTCCTACGAGCAGTACTTC; cdr3_aa: CASNLAGGSSYEQYF; j_call: TRBJ2-7; d_call: TRBD2; v_call: TRBV5-1; clone_size: -
cdr3_nt: TGCGCCAGCAGCTTGGTTCCGGGGAACACTGAAGCTTTCTTT; cdr3_aa: CASSLVPGNTEAFF; j_call: TRBJ1-1; d_call: -; v_call: TRBV5-1; clone_size: -
cdr3_nt: TGTGCCAGCTCACCAGGGAGTAGCACTGAAGCTTTCTTT; cdr3_aa: CASSPGSSTEAFF; j_call: TRBJ1-1; d_call: -; v_call: TRBV18; clone_size: -
cdr3_nt: TGTGCCAGCACGTGGACCCGCGACGGCAATGAGCAGTTCTTC; cdr3_aa: CASTWTRDGNEQFF; j_call: TRBJ2-1; d_call: -; v_call: TRBV2; clone_size: -
cdr3_nt: TGTGCCAGCAGTGTAACTAGCGCCGGAGAGACCCAGTACTTC; cdr3_aa: CASSVTSAGETQYF; j_call: TRBJ2-5; d_call: TRBD2; v_call: TRBV28; clone_size: few
cdr3_nt: TGCAGCCCTCGGCACCAAGAGACCCAGTACTTC; cdr3_aa: CSPRHQETQYF; j_call: TRBJ2-5; d_call: -; v_call: TRBV20-1; clone_size: -
cdr3_nt: TGTGCCAGTAGTACCCTCAGGGCCTGGGGGGAGACTGAAGCTTTCTTT; cdr3_aa: CASSTLRAWGETEAFF; j_call: TRBJ1-1; d_call: -; v_call: TRBV19; clone_size: -
cdr3_nt: TGTGCCACCAAGGGGGGGGCTGCGAACACCGGGGAGCTGTTTTTT; cdr3_aa: CATKGGAANTGELFF; j_call: TRBJ2-2; d_call: -; v_call: TRBV7-8; clone_size: -
cdr3_nt: TGTGCCAGCAGCGTCAACAGGGTCAATGAGCAGTTCTTC; cdr3_aa: CASSVNRVNEQFF; j_call: TRBJ2-1; d_call: -; v_call: TRBV7-8; clone_size: -
cdr3_nt: TGTGCCAGTAGTCCCCGGACAGGGTCCAGTGAAAAACTGTTTTTT; cdr3_aa: CASSPRTGSSEKLFF; j_call: TRBJ1-4; d_call: TRBD1; v_call: TRBV19; clone_size: once
cdr3_nt: TGTGCCAGCAGTTCCCAAAACCTACCACGGGCCTCTATCCACGAGCAGTACTTC; cdr3_aa: CASSSQNLPRASIHEQYF; j_call: TRBJ2-7; d_call: -; v_call: TRBV28; clone_size: -
cdr3_nt: TGTGCCAGCAGCGTAGATCCAACCGGGGAGCTGTTTTTT; cdr3_aa: CASSVDPTGELFF; j_call: TRBJ2-2; d_call: -; v_call: TRBV9; clone_size: few
cdr3_nt: TGTGCCAGCAGCCGGGGAGGGTTCTGGGATACCAACACAGATACGCAGTATTTT; cdr3_aa: CASSRGGFWDTNTDTQYF; j_call: TRBJ2-3; d_call: TRBD2; v_call: TRBV5-6; clone_size: -
cdr3_nt: TGTGCCAGCAGCTTCCCCAAACTGTGGGGCGCCGGGGAGCTGTTTTTT; cdr3_aa: CASSFPKLWGAGELFF; j_call: TRBJ2-2; d_call: -; v_call: TRBV11-2; clone_size: -
cdr3_nt: TGTGCCAGTAGGCTACGGGGACAGGGCTCCTACGAGCAGTACTTC; cdr3_aa: CASRLRGQGSYEQYF; j_call: TRBJ2-7; d_call: TRBD1; v_call: TRBV19; clone_size: -
cdr3_nt: TGTGCCAGTAGGGAGGTGGGCAATCAGCCCCAGCATTTT; cdr3_aa: CASREVGNQPQHF; j_call: TRBJ1-5; d_call: -; v_call: TRBV19; clone_size: few
cdr3_nt: TGTGCCAGCAGTTCAGTGACAGGGTCGAACTCTGGGGCCAACGTCCTGACTTTC; cdr3_aa: CASSSVTGSNSGANVLTF; j_call: TRBJ2-6; d_call: TRBD1; v_call: TRBV27; clone_size: -
cdr3_nt: TGTGCCAGCAGTTACGAGGACAGGGGAACATATGGCTACACCTTC; cdr3_aa: CASSYEDRGTYGYTF; j_call: TRBJ1-2; d_call: TRBD1; v_call: TRBV6-6; clone_size: once
cdr3_nt: TGTGCCAGCAGCTTAGGGGGTCAGGGTCGAAGCTACACCTTC; cdr3_aa: CASSLGGQGRSYTF; j_call: TRBJ1-2; d_call: -; v_call: TRBV7-2; clone_size: -
cdr3_nt: TGCGCCAGCAGCTTGGCCTCACAGACTCTTTACGAGCAGTACTTC; cdr3_aa: CASSLASQTLYEQYF; j_call: TRBJ2-7; d_call: -; v_call: TRBV5-1; clone_size: -
cdr3_nt: TGTGCTAGCAGCCCCCGAGCGAACACTGAAGCTTTCTTT; cdr3_aa: CASSPRANTEAFF; j_call: TRBJ1-1; d_call: -; v_call: TRBV7-7; clone_size: -